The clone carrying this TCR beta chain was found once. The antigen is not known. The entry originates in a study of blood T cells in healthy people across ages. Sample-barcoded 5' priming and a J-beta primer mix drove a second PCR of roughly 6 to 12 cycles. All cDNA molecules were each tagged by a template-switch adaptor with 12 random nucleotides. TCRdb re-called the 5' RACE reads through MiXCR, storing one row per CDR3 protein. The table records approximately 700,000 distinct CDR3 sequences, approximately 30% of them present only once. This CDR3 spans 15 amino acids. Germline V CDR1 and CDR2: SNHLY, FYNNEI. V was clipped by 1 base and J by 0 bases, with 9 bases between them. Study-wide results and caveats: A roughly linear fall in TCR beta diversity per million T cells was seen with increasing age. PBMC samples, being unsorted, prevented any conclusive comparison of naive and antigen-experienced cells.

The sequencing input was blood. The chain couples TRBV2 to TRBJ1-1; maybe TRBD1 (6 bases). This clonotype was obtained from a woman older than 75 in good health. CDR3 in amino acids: CASSEDRVVNTEAFF. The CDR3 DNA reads TGTGCCAGCAGTGAAGACAGGGTGGTGAACACTGAAGCTTTCTTT.